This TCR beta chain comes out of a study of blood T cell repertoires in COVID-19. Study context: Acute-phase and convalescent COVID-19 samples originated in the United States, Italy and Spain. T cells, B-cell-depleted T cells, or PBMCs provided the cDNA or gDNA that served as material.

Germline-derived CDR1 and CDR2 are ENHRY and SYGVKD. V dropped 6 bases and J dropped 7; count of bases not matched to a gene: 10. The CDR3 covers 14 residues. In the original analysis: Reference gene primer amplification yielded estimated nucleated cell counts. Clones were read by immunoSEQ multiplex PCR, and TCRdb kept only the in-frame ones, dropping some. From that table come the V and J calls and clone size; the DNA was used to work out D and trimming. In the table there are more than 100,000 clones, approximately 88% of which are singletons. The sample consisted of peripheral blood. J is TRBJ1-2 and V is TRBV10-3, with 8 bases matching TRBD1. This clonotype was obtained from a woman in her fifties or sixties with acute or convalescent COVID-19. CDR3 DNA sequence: TGTGCCATCAGAGGAGCAGGGGGCGAGGGTGGCTACACCTTC. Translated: CAIRGAGGEGGYTF.